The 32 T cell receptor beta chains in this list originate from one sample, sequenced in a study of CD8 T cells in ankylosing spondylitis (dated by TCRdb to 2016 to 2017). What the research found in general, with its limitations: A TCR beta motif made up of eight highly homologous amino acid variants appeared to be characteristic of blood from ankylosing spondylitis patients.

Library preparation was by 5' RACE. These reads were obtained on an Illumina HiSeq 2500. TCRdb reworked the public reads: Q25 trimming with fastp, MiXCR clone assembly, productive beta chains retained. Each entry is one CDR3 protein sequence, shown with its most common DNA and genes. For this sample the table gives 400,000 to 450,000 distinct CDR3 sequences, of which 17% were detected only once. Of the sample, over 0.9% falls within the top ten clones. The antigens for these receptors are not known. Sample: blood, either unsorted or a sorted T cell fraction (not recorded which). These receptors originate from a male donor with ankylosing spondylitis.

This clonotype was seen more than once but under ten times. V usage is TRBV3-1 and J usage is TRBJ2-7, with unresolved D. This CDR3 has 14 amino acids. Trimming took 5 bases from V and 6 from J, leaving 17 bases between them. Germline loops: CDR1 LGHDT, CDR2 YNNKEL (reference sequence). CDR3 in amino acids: CASSKTALATEQYF. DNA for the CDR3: TGTGCCAGCAGCAAGACTGCGTTAGCCACCGAGCAGTACTTC.

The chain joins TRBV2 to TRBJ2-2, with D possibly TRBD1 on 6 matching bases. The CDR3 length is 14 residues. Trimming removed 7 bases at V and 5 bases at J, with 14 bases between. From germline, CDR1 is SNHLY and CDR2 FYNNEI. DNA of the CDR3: TGTGCCAGCATTTACAGGGAACAAACCGGGGAGCTGTTTTTT. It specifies CASIYREQTGELFF.

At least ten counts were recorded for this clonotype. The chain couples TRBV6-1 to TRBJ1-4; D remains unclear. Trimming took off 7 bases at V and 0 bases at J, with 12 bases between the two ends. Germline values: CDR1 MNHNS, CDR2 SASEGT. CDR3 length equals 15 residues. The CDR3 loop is CASKPNKATNEKLFF. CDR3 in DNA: TGTGCCAGCAAGCCCAACAAAGCAACTAATGAAAAACTGTTTTTT.

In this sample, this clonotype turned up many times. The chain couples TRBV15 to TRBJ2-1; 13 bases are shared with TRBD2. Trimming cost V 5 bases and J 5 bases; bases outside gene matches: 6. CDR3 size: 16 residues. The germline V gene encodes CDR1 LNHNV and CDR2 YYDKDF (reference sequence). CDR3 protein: CATSDGLAGADNEQFF. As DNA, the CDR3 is TGTGCCACCAGCGATGGACTAGCGGGGGCGGACAATGAGCAGTTCTTC.

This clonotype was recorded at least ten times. The CDR3 is CASSYGQGHTEAFF. CDR3 DNA: TGTGCCAGCAGCTATGGACAGGGGCACACTGAAGCTTTCTTT. The chain recombines TRBV7-2 with TRBJ1-1; TRBD1 aligns across 9 bases. Germline assignment: CDR1 SGHTA and CDR2 FQGNSA. The CDR3 loop spans 14 amino acids. Trimming cost V 4 bases and J 3 bases; bases outside gene matches: 3.

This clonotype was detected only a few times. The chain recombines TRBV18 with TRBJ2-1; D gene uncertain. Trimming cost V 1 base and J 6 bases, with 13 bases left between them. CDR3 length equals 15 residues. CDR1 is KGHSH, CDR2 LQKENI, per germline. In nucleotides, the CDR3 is TGTGCCAGCTCACCACGTGGGTCTGAGGTCAATGAGCAGTTCTTC. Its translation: CASSPRGSEVNEQFF.

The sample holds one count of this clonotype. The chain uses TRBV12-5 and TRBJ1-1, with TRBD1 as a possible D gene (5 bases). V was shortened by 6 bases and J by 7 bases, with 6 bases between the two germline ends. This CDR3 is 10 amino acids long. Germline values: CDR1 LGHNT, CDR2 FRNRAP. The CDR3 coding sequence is TGTGCTAGTGGGGGGGTTGAAGCTTTCTTT. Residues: CASGGVEAFF.

CDR3 nucleotide sequence: TGCAGTGCCCGGACTAGCACCACCGGGGAGCTGTTTTTT. Protein sequence: CSARTSTTGELFF. This chain links TRBV20-1 with TRBJ2-2; TRBD2 agrees at 8 bases. Losses at the gene ends were 6 bases for V and 4 bases for J; bases not matched to a gene: 4. The CDR3 has 13 amino acids. CDR1 and CDR2 from the germline V gene are DFQATT and SNEGSKA (reference sequence).

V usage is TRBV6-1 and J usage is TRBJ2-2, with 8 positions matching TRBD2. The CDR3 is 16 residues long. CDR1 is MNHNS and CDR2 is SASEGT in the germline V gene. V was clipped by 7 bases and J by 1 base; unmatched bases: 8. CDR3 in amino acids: CASNRRGLGNTGELFF. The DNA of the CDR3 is TGTGCCAGCAACCGGCGGGGACTAGGGAACACCGGGGAGCTGTTTTTT.

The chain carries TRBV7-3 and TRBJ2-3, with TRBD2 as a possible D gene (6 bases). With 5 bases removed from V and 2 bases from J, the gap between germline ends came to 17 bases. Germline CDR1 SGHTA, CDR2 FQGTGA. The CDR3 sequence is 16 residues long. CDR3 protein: CASSLGTSRFTDTQYF. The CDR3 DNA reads TGTGCCAGCAGCCTCGGTACTAGCCGATTCACAGATACGCAGTATTTT.

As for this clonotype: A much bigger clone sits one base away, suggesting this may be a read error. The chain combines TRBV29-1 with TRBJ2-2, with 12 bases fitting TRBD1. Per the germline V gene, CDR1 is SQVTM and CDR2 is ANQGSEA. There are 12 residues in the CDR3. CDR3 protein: CSGGTGGGVLFF. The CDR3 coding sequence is TGCAGCGGCGGGACAGGGGGCGGGGTGCTGTTTTTT.

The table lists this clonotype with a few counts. The CDR3 is CASSFSGTGGIDTGELFF. The CDR3, as DNA: TGCGCCAGCAGCTTCTCCGGGACAGGGGGGATAGACACCGGGGAGCTGTTTTTT. J is TRBJ2-2 and V is TRBV5-1; 11 positions match TRBD1. Germline loops: CDR1 SGHRS, CDR2 YFSETQ. Germline trimming cut 2 bases from V and 3 bases from J; bases unmatched to any gene: 9. This CDR3 comprises 18 residues. The full variable domain, rest sourced from reference TRBV5-1 and TRBJ2-2, is KAGVTQTPRYLIKTRGQQVTLSCSPISGHRSVSWYQQTPGQGLQFLFEYFSETQRNKGNFPGRFSGRQFSNSRSEMNVSTLELGDSALYLCASSFSGTGGIDTGELFFGEGSRLTVL.

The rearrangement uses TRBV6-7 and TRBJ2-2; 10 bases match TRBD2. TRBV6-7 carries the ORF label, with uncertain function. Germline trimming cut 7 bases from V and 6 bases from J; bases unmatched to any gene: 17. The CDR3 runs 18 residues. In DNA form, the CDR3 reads TGTGCCAGCACCCACCGGCCTAGCGGGAGCTCGGGTTCCGGGGAGCTGTTTTTT. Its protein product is CASTHRPSGSSGSGELFF.

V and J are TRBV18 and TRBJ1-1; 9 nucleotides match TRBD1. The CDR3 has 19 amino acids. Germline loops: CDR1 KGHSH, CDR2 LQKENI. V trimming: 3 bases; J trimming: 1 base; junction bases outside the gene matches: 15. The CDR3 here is CASSPLTGGAGFGNTEAFF. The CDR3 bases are TGTGCCAGCTCACCGCTCACAGGGGGCGCAGGGTTTGGGAACACTGAAGCTTTCTTT. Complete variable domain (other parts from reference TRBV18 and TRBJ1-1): NAGVMQNPRHLVRRRGQEARLRCSPMKGHSHVYWYRQLPEEGLKFMVYLQKENIIDESGMPKERFSAEFPKEGPSILRIQQVVRGDSAAYFCASSPLTGGAGFGNTEAFFGQGTRLTVV.

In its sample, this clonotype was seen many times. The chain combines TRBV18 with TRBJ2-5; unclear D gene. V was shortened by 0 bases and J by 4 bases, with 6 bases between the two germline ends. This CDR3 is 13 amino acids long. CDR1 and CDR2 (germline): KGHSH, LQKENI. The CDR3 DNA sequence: TGTGCCAGCTCACCACCGACCCGAGAGACCCAGTACTTC. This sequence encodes CASSPPTRETQYF.

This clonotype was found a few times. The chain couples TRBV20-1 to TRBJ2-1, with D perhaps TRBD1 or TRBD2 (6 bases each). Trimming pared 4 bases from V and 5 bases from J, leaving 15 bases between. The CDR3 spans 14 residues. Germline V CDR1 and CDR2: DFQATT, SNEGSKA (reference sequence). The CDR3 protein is CSAKVGGSNNEQFF. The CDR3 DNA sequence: TGCAGTGCTAAGGTGGGGGGCTCAAACAATGAGCAGTTCTTC.

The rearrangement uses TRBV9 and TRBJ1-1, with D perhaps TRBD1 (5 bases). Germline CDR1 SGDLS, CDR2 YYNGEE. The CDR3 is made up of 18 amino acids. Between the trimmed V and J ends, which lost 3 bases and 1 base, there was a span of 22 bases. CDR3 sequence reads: CASSADPWGGRGNTEAFF. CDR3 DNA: TGTGCCAGCAGCGCCGATCCCTGGGGGGGACGGGGGAACACTGAAGCTTTCTTT.

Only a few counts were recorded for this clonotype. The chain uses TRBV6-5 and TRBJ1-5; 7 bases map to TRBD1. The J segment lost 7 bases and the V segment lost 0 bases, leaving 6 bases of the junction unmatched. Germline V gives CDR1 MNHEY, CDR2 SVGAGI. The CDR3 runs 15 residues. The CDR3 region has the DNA TGTGCCAGCAGTTACTCTCCGACAGGGAAACAGCCCCAGCATTTT. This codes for CASSYSPTGKQPQHF.

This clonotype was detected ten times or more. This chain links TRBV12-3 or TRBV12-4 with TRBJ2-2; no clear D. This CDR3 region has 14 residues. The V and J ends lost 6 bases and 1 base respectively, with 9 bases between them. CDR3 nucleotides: TGTGCCAGCAGCCCCCCCTGGAACACCGGGGAGCTGTTTTTT. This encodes CASSPPWNTGELFF.

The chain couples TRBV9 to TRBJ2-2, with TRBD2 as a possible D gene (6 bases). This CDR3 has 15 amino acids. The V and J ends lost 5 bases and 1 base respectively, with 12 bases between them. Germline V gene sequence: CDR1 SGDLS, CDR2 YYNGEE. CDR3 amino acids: CASSSLAQNTGELFF. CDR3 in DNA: TGTGCCAGCAGTAGTCTAGCGCAGAACACCGGGGAGCTGTTTTTT.

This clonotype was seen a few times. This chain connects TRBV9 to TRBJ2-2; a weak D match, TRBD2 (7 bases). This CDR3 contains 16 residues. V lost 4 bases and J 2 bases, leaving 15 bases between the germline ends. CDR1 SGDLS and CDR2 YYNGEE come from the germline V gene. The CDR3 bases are TGTGCCAGCAGCCCGAGGGGGGGCGGAAACACCGGGGAGCTGTTTTTT. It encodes CASSPRGGGNTGELFF.

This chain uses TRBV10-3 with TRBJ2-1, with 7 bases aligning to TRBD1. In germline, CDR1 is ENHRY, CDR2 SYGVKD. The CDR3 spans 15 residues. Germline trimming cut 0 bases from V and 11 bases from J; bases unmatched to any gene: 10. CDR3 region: CAISESWGDRVKQFF. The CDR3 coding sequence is TGTGCCATCAGTGAGTCATGGGGTGACAGGGTCAAGCAGTTCTTC.

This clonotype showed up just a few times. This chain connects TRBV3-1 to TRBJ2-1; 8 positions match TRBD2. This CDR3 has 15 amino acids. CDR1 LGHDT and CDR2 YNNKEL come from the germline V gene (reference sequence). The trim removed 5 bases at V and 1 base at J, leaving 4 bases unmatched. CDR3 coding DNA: TGTGCCAGCAGCGACGGGGGGGTATCCTACAATGAGCAGTTCTTC. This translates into CASSDGGVSYNEQFF.

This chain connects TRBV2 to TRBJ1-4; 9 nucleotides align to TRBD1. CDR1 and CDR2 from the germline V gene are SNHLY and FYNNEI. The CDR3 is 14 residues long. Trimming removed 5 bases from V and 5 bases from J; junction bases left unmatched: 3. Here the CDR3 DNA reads TGTGCCAGCAGTCGACAGGGGGGAAATGAAAAACTGTTTTTT. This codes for CASSRQGGNEKLFF.

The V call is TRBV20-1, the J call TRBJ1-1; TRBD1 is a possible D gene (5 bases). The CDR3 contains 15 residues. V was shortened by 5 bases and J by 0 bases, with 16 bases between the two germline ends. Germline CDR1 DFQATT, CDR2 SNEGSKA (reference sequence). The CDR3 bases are TGCAGTGCTTTCAGGGCCGGACTAGTGAACACTGAAGCTTTCTTT. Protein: CSAFRAGLVNTEAFF.

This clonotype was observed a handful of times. The CDR3 nucleotides are TGTGCCAGCAGTACATTGACAGCGACTAATGAAAAACTGTTTTTT. It yields the protein CASSTLTATNEKLFF. The V gene is TRBV25-1, the J gene TRBJ1-4, with D maybe TRBD1 (5 bases). V lost 5 bases and J 2 bases, leaving 12 bases between the germline ends. This CDR3 has 15 amino acids. Germline V gene data show CDR1 as MGHDK and CDR2 as SYGVNS.

The CDR3 region is CASSPRGGTFQETQYF. CDR3 DNA: TGTGCCAGCAGCCCCAGGGGGGGTACGTTTCAAGAGACCCAGTACTTC. The rearrangement links TRBV4-2 to TRBJ2-5; D may be TRBD1 or TRBD2 (7 bases each). Per the germline V gene, CDR1 is LGHNA and CDR2 is YNFKEQ. The CDR3 sequence is 16 residues long. Between the trimmed V and J ends, which lost 4 bases and 2 bases, there was a span of 17 bases.

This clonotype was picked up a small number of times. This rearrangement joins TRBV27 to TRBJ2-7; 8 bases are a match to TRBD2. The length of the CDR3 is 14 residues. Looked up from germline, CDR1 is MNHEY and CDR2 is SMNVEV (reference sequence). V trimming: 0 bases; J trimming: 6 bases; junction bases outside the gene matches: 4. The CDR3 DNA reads TGTGCCAGCAGTTTATCAGCGGGAGTTTCCGAGCAGTACTTC. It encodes CASSLSAGVSEQYF.

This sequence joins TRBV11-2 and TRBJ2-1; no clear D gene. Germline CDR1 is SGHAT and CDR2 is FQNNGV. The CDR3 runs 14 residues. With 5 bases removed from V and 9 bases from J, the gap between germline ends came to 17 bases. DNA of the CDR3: TGTGCCAGCAGCATCGGGCAAACAGACCGTGAGCAGTTCTTC. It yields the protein CASSIGQTDREQFF.

Here the CDR3 reads CSATQGATDTQYF. CDR3 nucleotides: TGCAGTGCAACACAGGGGGCAACAGATACGCAGTATTTT. The chain employs TRBV20-1 and TRBJ2-3; 9 nucleotides align to TRBD1. The ends lost 6 bases at V and 3 bases at J; junction bases unmatched: 4. Germline V gene sequence: CDR1 DFQATT, CDR2 SNEGSKA (reference sequence). The CDR3 runs to 13 residues.

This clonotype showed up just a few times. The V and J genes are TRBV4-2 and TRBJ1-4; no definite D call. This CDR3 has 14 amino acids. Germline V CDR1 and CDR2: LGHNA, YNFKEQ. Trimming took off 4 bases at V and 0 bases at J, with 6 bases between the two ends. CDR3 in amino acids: CASSPGTTNEKLFF. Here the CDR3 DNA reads TGTGCCAGCAGCCCCGGGACAACTAATGAAAAACTGTTTTTT.

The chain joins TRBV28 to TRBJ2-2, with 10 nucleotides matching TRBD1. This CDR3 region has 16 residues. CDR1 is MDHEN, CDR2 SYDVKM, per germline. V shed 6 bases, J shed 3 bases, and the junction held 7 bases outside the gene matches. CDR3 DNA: TGTGCCAGCAGCCCATCCGGGACAGGGGACACCGGGGAGCTGTTTTTT. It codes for CASSPSGTGDTGELFF.